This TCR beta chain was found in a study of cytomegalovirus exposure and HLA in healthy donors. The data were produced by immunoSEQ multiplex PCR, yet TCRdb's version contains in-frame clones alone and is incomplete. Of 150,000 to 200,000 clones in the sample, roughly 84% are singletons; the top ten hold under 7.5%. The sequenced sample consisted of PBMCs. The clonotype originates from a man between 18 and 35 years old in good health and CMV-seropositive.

The CDR3 coding sequence is TGTGCCAGCAGCCTGCAGGGGGGTCCTAATGAAAAACTGTTTTTT. Protein sequence: CASSLQGGPNEKLFF. The chain joins TRBV5-6 to TRBJ1-4, with 7 bases that match TRBD1. With 4 bases clipped from V and 3 bases from J, the junction kept 6 bases outside the gene matches. CDR3 length: 15 residues. Germline CDR1 SGHDT, CDR2 YYEEEE.